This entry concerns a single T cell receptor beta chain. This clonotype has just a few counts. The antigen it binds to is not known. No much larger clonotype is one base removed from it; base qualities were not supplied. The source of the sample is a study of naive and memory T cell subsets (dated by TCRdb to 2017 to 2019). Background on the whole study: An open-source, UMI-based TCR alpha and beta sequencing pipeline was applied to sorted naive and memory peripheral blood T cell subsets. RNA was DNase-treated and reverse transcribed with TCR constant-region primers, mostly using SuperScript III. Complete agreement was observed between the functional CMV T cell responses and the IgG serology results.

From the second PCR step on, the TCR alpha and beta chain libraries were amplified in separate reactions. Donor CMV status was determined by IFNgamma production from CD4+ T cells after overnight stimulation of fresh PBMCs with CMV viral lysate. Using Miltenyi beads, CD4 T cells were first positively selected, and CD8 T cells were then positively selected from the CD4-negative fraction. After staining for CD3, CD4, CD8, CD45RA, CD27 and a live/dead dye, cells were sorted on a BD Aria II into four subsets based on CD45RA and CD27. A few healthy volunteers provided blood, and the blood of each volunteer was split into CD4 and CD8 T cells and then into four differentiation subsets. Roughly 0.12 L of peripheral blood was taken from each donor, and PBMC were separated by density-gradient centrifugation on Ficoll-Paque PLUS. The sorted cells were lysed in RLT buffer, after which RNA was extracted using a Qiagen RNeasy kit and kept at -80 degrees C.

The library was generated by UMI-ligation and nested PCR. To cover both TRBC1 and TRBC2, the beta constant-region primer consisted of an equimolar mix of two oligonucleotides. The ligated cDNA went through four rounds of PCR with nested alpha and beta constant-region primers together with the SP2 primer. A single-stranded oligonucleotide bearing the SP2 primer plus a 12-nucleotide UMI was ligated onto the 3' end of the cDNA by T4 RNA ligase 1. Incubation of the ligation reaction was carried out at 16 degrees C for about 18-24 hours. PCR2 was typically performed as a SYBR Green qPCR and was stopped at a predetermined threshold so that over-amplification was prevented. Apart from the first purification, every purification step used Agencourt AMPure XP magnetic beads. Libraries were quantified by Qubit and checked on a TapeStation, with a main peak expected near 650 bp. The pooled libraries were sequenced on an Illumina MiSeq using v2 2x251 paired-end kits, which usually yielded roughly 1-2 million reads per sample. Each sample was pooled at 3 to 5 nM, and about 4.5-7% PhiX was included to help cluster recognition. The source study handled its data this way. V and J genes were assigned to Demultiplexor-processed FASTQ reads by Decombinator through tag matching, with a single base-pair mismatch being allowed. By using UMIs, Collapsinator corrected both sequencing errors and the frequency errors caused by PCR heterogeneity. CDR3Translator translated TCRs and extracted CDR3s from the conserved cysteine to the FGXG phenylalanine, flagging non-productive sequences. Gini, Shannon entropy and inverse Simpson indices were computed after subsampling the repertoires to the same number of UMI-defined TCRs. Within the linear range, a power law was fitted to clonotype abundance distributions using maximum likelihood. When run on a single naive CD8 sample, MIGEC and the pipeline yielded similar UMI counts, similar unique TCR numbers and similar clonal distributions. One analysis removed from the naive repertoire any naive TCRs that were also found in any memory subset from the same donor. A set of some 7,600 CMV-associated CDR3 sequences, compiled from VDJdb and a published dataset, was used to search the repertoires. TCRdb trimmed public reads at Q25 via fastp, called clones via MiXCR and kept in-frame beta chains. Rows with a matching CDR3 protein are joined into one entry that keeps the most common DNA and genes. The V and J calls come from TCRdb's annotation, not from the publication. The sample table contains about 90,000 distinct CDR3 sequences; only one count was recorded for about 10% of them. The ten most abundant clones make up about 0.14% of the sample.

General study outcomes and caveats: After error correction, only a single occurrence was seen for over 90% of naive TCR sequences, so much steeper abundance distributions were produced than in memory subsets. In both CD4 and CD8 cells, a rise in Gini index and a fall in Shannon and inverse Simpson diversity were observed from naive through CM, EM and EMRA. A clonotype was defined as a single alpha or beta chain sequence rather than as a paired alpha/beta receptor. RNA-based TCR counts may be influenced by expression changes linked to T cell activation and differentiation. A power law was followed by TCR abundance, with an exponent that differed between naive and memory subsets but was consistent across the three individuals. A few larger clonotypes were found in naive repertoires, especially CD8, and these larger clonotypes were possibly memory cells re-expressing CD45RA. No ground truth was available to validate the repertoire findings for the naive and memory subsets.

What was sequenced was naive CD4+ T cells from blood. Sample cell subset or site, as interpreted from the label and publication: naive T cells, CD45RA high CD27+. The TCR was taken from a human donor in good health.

The base sequence is TGTGCCAGCAGGCCCCGTACTAGCGGGGCCGCTTTTGAGCAGTTCTTC. It translates as CASRPRTSGAAFEQFF. The chain joins TRBV2 to TRBJ2-1, with 10 bases in between that match TRBD2. Sequences SNHLY (CDR1) and FYNNEI (CDR2) are obtained from the germline V gene. From the cysteine up to the phenylalanine, the CDR3 has a length of 16 residues. Only the CDR3 region is kept as DNA, spanning 48 bases read in frame from base 1. Relative to germline, V is missing 6 bases and J is missing 9 bases, with 14 bases of the junction outside any gene match.